This T cell receptor beta chain appears in the sequencing data of a study of T cell repertoires in cytomegalovirus infection. Study context: Both a matching HLA type and CMV infection were indicated by public TCR beta signatures. Study results and limitations: The response measured ex vivo was dominated by TCR beta clonotypes (HLA-C-restricted and CMV-specific).

MiXCR, run by TCRdb on the reads, gives a single entry per CDR3 protein. The table includes hundreds of thousands of distinct CDR3 sequences, less than 25% detected once. Of note for this clonotype: Its antigen is still unknown.

In germline, CDR1 is SNHLY, CDR2 FYNNEI. The ends were cut back, 11 bases at V and 1 base at J, with 11 bases in the middle. This CDR3 is built from 12 residues. This clonotype originated in a human donor in good health (CMV status not recorded). Some clones in this sample may be carry-over from other donors' samples. The chain employs TRBV2 and TRBJ2-5, with D hard to call. Sample: CD8+ T cells from PBMCs. The CDR3 reads CAVQTSQETQYF. CDR3 coding DNA: TGTGCCGTACAGACTTCCCAAGAGACCCAGTACTTC.